The clone carrying this T cell receptor (beta chain) was found a few times. Its antigen remains unknown. After removal of 5 bases from V and 7 bases from J, the junction contained 14 bases not matched to a gene. The CDR3 has 16 residues. Germline CDR1 is SGHAT and CDR2 is FQNNGV. One entry per CDR3 protein results from TCRdb running MiXCR on the 5' RACE reads. The repertoire holds some 340,000 distinct CDR3 sequences, with roughly 10% as singletons. This sample is part of a study of T cells after yellow fever vaccination. Overall study results and limits: The CD4 and CD8 compartments had a small share of their clonotypes in common.

The clonotype comes from a young man who received the YFV17D yellow fever vaccine. Sequenced material: CD4+ T cells sorted from PBMCs, taken 45 days after the yellow fever booster vaccination. The rearrangement links TRBV11-2 to TRBJ2-5; 9 bases line up with TRBD2. This chain's CDR3 is CASSISGLATWGTQYF. As DNA, the CDR3 is TGTGCCAGCAGCATATCGGGACTAGCCACTTGGGGGACCCAGTACTTC. The full variable domain, rest sourced from reference TRBV11-2 and TRBJ2-5, is EAGVAQSPRYKIIEKRQSVAFWCNPISGHATLYWYQQILGQGPKLLIQFQNNGVVDDSQLPKDRFSAERLKGVDSTLKIQPAKLEDSAVYLCASSISGLATWGTQYFGPGTRLLVL.